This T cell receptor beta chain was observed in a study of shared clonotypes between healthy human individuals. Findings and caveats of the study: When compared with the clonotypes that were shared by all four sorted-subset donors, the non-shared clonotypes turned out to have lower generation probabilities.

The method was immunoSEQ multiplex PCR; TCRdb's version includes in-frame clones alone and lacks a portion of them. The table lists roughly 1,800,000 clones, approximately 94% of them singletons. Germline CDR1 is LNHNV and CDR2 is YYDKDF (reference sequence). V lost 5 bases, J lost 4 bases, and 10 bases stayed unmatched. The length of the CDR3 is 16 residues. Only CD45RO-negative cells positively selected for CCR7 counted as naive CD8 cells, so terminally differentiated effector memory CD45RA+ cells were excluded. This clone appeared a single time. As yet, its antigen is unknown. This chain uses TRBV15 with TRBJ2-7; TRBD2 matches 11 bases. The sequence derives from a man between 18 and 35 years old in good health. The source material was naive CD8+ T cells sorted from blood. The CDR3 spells CATSLGRLAGGYEQYF. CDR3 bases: TGTGCCACCAGCCTCGGTCGATTAGCGGGAGGGTACGAGCAGTACTTC.